The 13 T cell receptor beta chains below were found in one sample sequenced in a study of blood T cell repertoires in COVID-19. The data were produced by immunoSEQ multiplex PCR, yet TCRdb's version contains in-frame clones alone and is incomplete. This table holds under 300,000 clones, about 88% found once. Sequenced input: peripheral blood. The receptors shown here come from a middle-aged woman who had recovered from COVID-19.

V gene TRBV4-2 combines with J gene TRBJ2-1; D ambiguous. Trimming shortened V by 3 bases and J by 6 bases, and 6 bases separated the two germline ends. Per the germline V gene, CDR1 is LGHNA and CDR2 is YNFKEQ. CDR3 length: 12 residues. The chain's CDR3 is CASSHLRNEQFF. CDR3 nucleotide sequence: TGTGCCAGCAGCCACCTCCGCAATGAGCAGTTCTTC.

CDR3 amino acids: CASSLGGTGNEKLFF. In DNA, the CDR3 is TGTGCCAGCAGTTTAGGGGGGACAGGAAATGAAAAACTGTTTTTT. V is TRBV28 and J is TRBJ1-4, with TRBD1 matching 8 bases. J was trimmed by 5 bases and V by 2 bases; bases with no gene match: 4. Looked up from germline, CDR1 is MDHEN and CDR2 is SYDVKM. The CDR3 loop spans 15 amino acids.

This rearrangement joins TRBV19 to TRBJ1-3; D possibly corresponds to TRBD1 (6 bases). The germline V gene has CDR1 LNHDA and CDR2 SQIVND (reference sequence). This CDR3 has 16 amino acids. The germline V and J ends were trimmed by 0 bases and 0 bases, with 9 bases remaining between them. The CDR3 coding sequence is TGTGCCAGTAGTATAGATCGACAGGCCTCTGGAAACACCATATATTTT. Translating it yields CASSIDRQASGNTIYF.

The CDR3 sequence: CASSQGTSTYNEQFF. The CDR3 DNA is TGCGCCAGCAGCCAAGGGACTAGTACCTACAATGAGCAGTTCTTC. The chain carries TRBV4-3 and TRBJ2-1; 7 nucleotides agree with TRBD2. This CDR3 comprises 15 residues. Germline-derived CDR1 and CDR2 are LGHNA and YSLEER. After removal of 1 base from V and 2 bases from J, the junction contained 2 bases not matched to a gene.

This clone was found once. The chain joins TRBV19 to TRBJ1-2; 10 positions agree with TRBD1. With V trimmed by 5 bases and J by 1 base, 4 bases remained unmatched. Germline V lookup: CDR1 LNHDA, CDR2 SQIVND (reference sequence). The CDR3 consists of 15 residues. CDR3 loop: CASSDGQGVNYGYTF. As DNA, the CDR3 is TGTGCCAGTAGTGACGGACAGGGGGTTAACTATGGCTACACCTTC.

The CDR3 protein is CASSLSAGAFSGANVLTF. CDR3 nucleotides: TGTGCCAGCAGCTTATCCGCAGGGGCCTTCTCTGGGGCCAACGTCCTGACTTTC. The chain recombines TRBV7-8 with TRBJ2-6; D is possibly TRBD1 (6 bases). V gave up 2 bases and J gave up 0 bases, with 14 bases separating them. Germline loops: CDR1 SGHVS, CDR2 FQNEAQ. The length of the CDR3 is 18 residues.

This chain joins TRBV5-4 and TRBJ2-5; TRBD2 matches 7 bases. Germline V gives CDR1 SGHNT, CDR2 YYREEE (reference sequence). The V segment lost 6 bases and the J segment 4 bases; nucleotides outside the gene matches: 12. The length of the CDR3 is 15 residues. The CDR3 coding sequence is TGTGCCAGCACCCTGACCCGGGGAGGGACAGAGACCCAGTACTTC. This encodes CASTLTRGGTETQYF.

The chain couples TRBV3-1 (or the pseudogene TRBV3-2) to TRBJ2-4, with 7 bases lining up with TRBD2. Trimming removed 3 bases from V and 3 bases from J; junction bases left unmatched: 5. This CDR3 has 15 residues. CDR1 is LGHDT, CDR2 YNNKEL, per germline (reference sequence). CDR3 bases: TGTGCCAGCAGCCAGCTTGGGGGGGACAAAAACATTCAGTACTTC. Its protein is CASSQLGGDKNIQYF.

The chain carries TRBV6-5 and TRBJ1-2; D not resolved. From germline, CDR1 is MNHEY and CDR2 SVGAGI. V lost 0 bases and J lost 8, with 16 bases in between. The CDR3 runs 15 residues. The CDR3 region is CASSYSEPRRGGYTF. The CDR3 coding sequence is TGTGCCAGCAGTTACTCCGAGCCTCGGAGAGGGGGCTACACCTTC.

The rearrangement links TRBV6-2 or TRBV6-3 to TRBJ2-5, with TRBD1 matching over 9 bases. Germline V gene lookup returns CDR1 MNHEY and CDR2 SVGEGT. The CDR3 totals 16 residues. The V gene end was trimmed by 5 bases and the J gene end by 4 bases; junction bases not matched to a gene: 11. As DNA, the CDR3 is TGTGCCAGCAGTCCACCGGGACAGGGAGTTAGAGAGACCCAGTACTTC. Translating gives CASSPPGQGVRETQYF.

The rearrangement links TRBV6-2 or TRBV6-3 to TRBJ2-7; tentative D call: TRBD2 (6 bases). The ends were cut back, 2 bases at V and 2 bases at J, with 13 bases in the middle. The CDR3 extends over 15 amino acids. Germline CDR1 and CDR2: MNHEY and SVGEGT. This CDR3 reads CASSYGAGTPYEQYF. The CDR3 DNA follows: TGTGCCAGCAGTTACGGGGCAGGGACTCCCTACGAGCAGTACTTC.

The chain links TRBV27 to TRBJ2-3; 7 bases match TRBD2. The ends lost 6 bases at V and 3 bases at J; junction bases unmatched: 9. This CDR3 has 15 amino acids. The germline gives CDR1 MNHEY, CDR2 SMNVEV (reference sequence). The CDR3 loop is CASSPWEGVTDTQYF. The CDR3 region has the DNA TGTGCCAGCAGCCCTTGGGAGGGTGTAACAGATACGCAGTATTTT.

The chain employs TRBV6-4 and TRBJ2-3; TRBD1 agrees at 12 bases. The length of the CDR3 is 13 residues. The germline V gene has CDR1 MRHNA and CDR2 SNTAGT. V lost 6 bases to trimming and J lost 6 bases; unmatched junction nucleotides: 1. The CDR3 spells CASRGQGADTQYF. CDR3 DNA: TGTGCCAGCAGGGGACAGGGGGCTGATACGCAGTATTTT.